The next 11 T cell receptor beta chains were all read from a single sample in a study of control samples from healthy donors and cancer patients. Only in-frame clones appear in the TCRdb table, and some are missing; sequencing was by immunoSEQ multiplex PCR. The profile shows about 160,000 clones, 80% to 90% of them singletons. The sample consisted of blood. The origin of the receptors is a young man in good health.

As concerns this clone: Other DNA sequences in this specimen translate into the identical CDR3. The CDR3: CASSPTTSGRPILYGYTF. The CDR3 DNA is TGCGCCAGCAGCCCCACGACCTCTGGCAGACCAATCCTCTATGGCTACACCTTC. The chain uses TRBV4-1 and TRBJ1-2; D not resolved. V lost 4 bases, J lost 4 bases, and 25 bases lay in between. The length of the CDR3 is 18 residues. Germline CDR1 and CDR2: MGHRA and YSYEKL.

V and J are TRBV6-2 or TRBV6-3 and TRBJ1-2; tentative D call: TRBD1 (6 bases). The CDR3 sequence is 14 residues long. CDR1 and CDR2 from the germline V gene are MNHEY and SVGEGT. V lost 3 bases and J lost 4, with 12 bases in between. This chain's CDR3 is CASSYLGGGYGYTF. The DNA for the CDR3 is TGTGCCAGCAGTTATCTGGGAGGGGGCTATGGCTACACCTTC.

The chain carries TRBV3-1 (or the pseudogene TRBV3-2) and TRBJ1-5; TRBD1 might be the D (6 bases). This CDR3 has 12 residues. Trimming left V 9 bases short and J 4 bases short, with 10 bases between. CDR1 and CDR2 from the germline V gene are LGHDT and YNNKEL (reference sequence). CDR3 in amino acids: CASGGLNQPQHF. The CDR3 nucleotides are TGTGCCAGTGGGGGGCTAAATCAGCCCCAGCATTTT.

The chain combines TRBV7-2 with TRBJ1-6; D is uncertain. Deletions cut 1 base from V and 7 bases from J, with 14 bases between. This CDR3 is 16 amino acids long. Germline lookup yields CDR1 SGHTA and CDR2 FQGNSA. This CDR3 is CASSLESGVKNSPLHF. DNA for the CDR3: TGTGCCAGCAGCTTAGAATCTGGGGTTAAGAATTCACCCCTCCACTTT.

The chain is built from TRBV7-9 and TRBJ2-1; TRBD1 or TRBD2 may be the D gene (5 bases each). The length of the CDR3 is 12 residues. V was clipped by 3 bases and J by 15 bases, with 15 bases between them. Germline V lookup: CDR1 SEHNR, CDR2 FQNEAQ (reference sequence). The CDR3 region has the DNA TGTGCCAGCAGCTTCGGGGACGGGAAGGCGTTCTTC. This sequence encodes CASSFGDGKAFF.

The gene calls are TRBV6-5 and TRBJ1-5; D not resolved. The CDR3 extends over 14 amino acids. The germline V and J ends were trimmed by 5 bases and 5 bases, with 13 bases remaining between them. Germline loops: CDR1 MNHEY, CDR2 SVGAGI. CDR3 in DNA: TGTGCCAGCAGTCCACGGACCCTAGATCAGCCCCAGCATTTT. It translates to CASSPRTLDQPQHF.

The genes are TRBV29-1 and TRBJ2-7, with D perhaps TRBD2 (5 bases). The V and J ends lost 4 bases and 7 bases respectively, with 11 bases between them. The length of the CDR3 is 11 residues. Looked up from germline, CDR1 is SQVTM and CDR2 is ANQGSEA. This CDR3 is CSVGEGREQYF. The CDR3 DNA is TGCAGCGTTGGAGAGGGTCGGGAGCAGTACTTC.

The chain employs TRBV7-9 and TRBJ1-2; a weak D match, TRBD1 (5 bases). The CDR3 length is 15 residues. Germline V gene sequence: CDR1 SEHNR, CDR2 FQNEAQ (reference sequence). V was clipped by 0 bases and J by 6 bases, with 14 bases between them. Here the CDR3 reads CASSLAGAQDDGYTF. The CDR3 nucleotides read TGTGCCAGCAGCTTAGCTGGGGCCCAAGATGATGGCTACACCTTC.

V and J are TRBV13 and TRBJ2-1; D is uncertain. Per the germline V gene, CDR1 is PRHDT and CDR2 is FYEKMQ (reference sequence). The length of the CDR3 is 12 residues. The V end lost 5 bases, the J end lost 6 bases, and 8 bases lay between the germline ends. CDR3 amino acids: CASSTIRNEQFF. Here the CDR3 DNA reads TGTGCCAGCAGCACGATACGCAATGAGCAGTTCTTC.

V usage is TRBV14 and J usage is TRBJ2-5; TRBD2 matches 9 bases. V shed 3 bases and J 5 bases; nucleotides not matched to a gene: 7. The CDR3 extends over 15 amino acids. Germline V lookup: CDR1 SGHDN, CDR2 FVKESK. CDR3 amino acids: CASSQDGTSRETQYF. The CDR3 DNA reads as TGTGCCAGCAGCCAGGACGGGACTAGCCGGGAGACCCAGTACTTC.

The CDR3 spells CASMERAGEQYF. The CDR3 nucleotides are TGTGCCAGCATGGAGAGGGCAGGGGAGCAGTACTTC. The chain couples TRBV6-6 to TRBJ2-7, with D perhaps assigned TRBD1 or TRBD2 (5 bases each). V lost 7 bases, J lost 7 bases, and 14 bases lay in between. The CDR3 consists of 12 residues. Germline V CDR1 and CDR2: MNHNY, SVGAGI (reference sequence).